This section outlines one T cell receptor beta chain sequence together with its context. Its antigen is unidentified. This entry comes from a study of cytomegalovirus exposure and HLA in healthy donors. Whole-study findings and limits: Later findings reportedly placed an Asian-associated ancestry cluster below the roughly 670-donor mean for N-insertions. Most observed TCR sequences were rare, whereas some public TCRs were detected in many donors. Indistinguishable V segments, including TRBV6-2 and TRBV6-3, were excluded.

With 60 Vbeta and 13 Jbeta primers, the PCR was carried out. Profiling relied on immunoSEQ multiplex PCR, and the TCRdb table lists in-frame clones only, not all of them. The table lists 150,000 or so clones, almost 85% of them singletons. The trim removed 7 bases at V and 4 bases at J, leaving 6 bases unmatched. Germline CDR1 reads SGHDN; CDR2 reads FVKESK. This CDR3 region has 13 residues. This chain links TRBV14 with TRBJ1-1; 7 nucleotides line up with TRBD1. This sequence originates from a man aged 18 to 30 in good health and CMV-seropositive. Input material: PBMCs. The DNA for the CDR3 is TGTGCCAGCAACAGGGGATTATTCACTGAAGCTTTCTTT. Encoded protein: CASNRGLFTEAFF.